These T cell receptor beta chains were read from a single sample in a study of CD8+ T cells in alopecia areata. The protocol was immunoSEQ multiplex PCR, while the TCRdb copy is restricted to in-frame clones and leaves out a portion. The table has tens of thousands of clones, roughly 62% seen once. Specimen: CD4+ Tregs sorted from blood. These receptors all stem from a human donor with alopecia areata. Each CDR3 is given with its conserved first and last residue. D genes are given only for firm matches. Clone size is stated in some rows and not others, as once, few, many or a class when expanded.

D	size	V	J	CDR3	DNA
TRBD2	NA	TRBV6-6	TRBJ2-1	CASIGAGGFENEQFF	TGTGCCAGCATCGGAGCGGGAGGGTTCGAGAATGAGCAGTTCTTC
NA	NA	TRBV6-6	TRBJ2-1	CASRPSSHEQFF	TGTGCCAGCAGACCCTCAAGCCATGAGCAGTTCTTC
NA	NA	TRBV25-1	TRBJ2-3	CASRSDPADTQYF	TGTGCCAGCAGGTCGGATCCGGCAGATACGCAGTATTTT
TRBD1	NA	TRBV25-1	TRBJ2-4	CASSSSRDRPVDIQYF	TGTGCCAGCAGTTCTAGTCGGGACAGGCCTGTGGACATTCAGTACTTC
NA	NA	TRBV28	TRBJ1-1	CASSIPLQGKQAFF	TGTGCCAGCAGTATTCCTTTGCAGGGAAAGCAAGCTTTCTTT
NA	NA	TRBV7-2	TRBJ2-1	CASRVTGSSYNEQFF	TGTGCCAGCAGAGTGACTGGGAGCTCCTACAATGAGCAGTTCTTC
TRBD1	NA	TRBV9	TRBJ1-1	CASSVGQGLTNTEAFF	TGTGCCAGCAGCGTAGGACAGGGCCTTACGAACACTGAAGCTTTCTTT
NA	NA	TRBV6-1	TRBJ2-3	CATPVRDTQYF	TGTGCCACCCCGGTGAGGGATACGCAGTATTTT
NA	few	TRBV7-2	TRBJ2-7	CASSLDASAYEQYF	TGTGCCAGCAGCTTAGACGCTTCGGCCTACGAGCAGTACTTC
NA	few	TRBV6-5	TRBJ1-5	CASSYPEGPQHF	TGTGCCAGCAGTTACCCTGAGGGGCCCCAGCATTTT
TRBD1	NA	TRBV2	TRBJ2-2	CASSDRGGNTGELFF	TGTGCCAGCAGCGACAGGGGAGGGAACACCGGGGAGCTGTTTTTT
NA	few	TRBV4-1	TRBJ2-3	CASSRAGTVTDTQYF	TGCGCCAGCAGCCGAGCCGGGACTGTCACAGATACGCAGTATTTT
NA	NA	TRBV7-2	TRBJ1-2	CASSLVPGGPNYGYTF	TGTGCCAGCAGCTTGGTACCCGGGGGCCCTAACTATGGCTACACCTTC
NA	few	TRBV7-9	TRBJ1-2	CASSLGETMSRNGYTF	TGTGCCAGCAGCTTAGGGGAGACCATGTCTAGGAACGGCTACACCTTC
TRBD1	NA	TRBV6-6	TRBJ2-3	CASSYGTGPSTDTQYF	TGTGCCAGCAGTTACGGGACAGGACCGAGCACAGATACGCAGTATTTT
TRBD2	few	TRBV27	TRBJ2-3	CASCRTRVHTQYF	TGTGCCAGCTGCCGGACTAGAGTTCATACGCAGTATTTT
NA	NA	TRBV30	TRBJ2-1	CAWSKTTYNEQFF	TGTGCCTGGAGCAAGACTACCTACAATGAGCAGTTCTTC
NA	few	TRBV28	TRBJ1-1	CASKGGFSGAEAFF	TGTGCCAGCAAAGGTGGCTTTTCGGGGGCTGAAGCTTTCTTT
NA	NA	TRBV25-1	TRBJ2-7	CASSEKDRPTYEQYF	TGTGCCAGCAGTGAGAAAGACAGGCCAACCTACGAGCAGTACTTC
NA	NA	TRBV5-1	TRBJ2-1	CASSFLTQASYNEQFF	TGCGCCAGCAGCTTCTTAACGCAGGCGTCCTACAATGAGCAGTTCTTC
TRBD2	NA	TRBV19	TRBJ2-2	CASSMRLAGATGELFF	TGTGCCAGTAGTATGCGGCTAGCGGGGGCTACCGGGGAGCTGTTTTTT
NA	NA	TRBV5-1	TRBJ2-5	CASSAVRGRETQYF	TGCGCCAGCAGCGCCGTACGTGGCCGGGAGACCCAGTACTTC
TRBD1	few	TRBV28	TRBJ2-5	CASSSGTDVLETQYF	TGTGCCAGCAGCTCCGGGACAGACGTTTTAGAGACCCAGTACTTC
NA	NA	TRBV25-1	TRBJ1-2	CASSESGIYGYTF	TGTGCCAGCAGTGAATCTGGTATCTATGGCTACACCTTC
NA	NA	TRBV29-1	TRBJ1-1	CSVGAADVNTEAFF	TGCAGCGTTGGGGCAGCAGATGTGAACACTGAAGCTTTCTTT
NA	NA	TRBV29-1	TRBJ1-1	CSGGGNMNTEAFF	TGCAGCGGGGGGGGAAACATGAACACTGAAGCTTTCTTT
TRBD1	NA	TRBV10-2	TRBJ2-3	CASRRTGGGTDTQYF	TGCGCCAGCAGGCGGACAGGGGGCGGCACAGATACGCAGTATTTT
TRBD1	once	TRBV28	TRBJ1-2	CASSFNRGRGYGYTF	TGTGCCAGCAGTTTCAACAGGGGGCGAGGCTATGGCTACACCTTC
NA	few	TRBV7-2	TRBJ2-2	CASSPGRGSGELFF	TGTGCCAGCAGCCCGGGACGGGGATCCGGGGAGCTGTTTTTT
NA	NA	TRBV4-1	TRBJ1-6	CASSQPEAGIGSPLHF	TGCGCCAGCAGCCAACCAGAGGCAGGGATTGGCTCACCCCTCCACTTT
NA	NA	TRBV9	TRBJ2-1	CASSVGVPVNEQFF	TGTGCCAGCAGCGTAGGAGTCCCAGTCAATGAGCAGTTCTTC
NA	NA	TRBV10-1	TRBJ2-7	CASSRGSRGYEQYF	TGCGCCAGCAGCCGCGGTTCGAGGGGCTACGAGCAGTACTTC
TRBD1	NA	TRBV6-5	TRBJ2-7	CASSLTGTANSEQYF	TGTGCCAGCAGTCTCACCGGGACAGCCAATTCCGAGCAGTACTTC
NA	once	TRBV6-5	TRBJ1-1	CASSYSLGVFDTEAFF	TGTGCCAGCAGTTACTCATTGGGCGTTTTTGACACTGAAGCTTTCTTT
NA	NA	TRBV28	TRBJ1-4	CASSEIGEKLFF	TGTGCCAGCAGCGAGATTGGTGAAAAACTGTTTTTT
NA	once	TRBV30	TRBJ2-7	CAWSSPRDGSYEQYF	TGTGCCTGGAGTTCCCCCCGGGACGGCTCCTACGAGCAGTACTTC
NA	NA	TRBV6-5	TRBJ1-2	CASSYRQANNYGYTF	TGTGCCAGCAGTTACCGACAGGCGAATAACTATGGCTACACCTTC
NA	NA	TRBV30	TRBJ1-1	CAWSRDNKEAFF	TGTGCCTGGAGTAGGGATAACAAAGAAGCTTTCTTT
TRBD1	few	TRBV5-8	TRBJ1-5	CASSSRDRGAQHF	TGTGCCAGCAGCTCCAGGGACAGGGGAGCCCAGCATTTT
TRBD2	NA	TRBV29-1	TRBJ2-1	CSARTSGYNEQFF	TGCAGCGCTAGGACTAGCGGATACAATGAGCAGTTCTTC
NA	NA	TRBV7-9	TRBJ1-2	CASSFWDTSNYGYTF	TGTGCCAGCAGCTTCTGGGACACTTCTAACTATGGCTACACCTTC
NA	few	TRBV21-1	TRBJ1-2	CASSASRGNRGTYGYTF	TGTGCCAGCAGCGCGAGCCGGGGCAACAGGGGGACCTATGGCTACACCTTC
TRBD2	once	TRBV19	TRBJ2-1	CASTPRWASGIGEQFF	TGTGCCAGTACCCCCCGCTGGGCTAGCGGGATAGGCGAGCAGTTCTTC
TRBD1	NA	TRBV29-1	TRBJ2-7	CSVIPGQGDNEQYF	TGCAGCGTTATACCGGGACAGGGGGACAACGAGCAGTACTTC
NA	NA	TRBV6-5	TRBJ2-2	CASSPHTGELFF	TGTGCCAGCAGTCCGCACACCGGGGAGCTGTTTTTT
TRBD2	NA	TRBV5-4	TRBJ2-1	CASSLGASGVYNEQFF	TGTGCCAGCAGCTTGGGAGCTAGCGGGGTCTACAATGAGCAGTTCTTC
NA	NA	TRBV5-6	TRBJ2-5	CASSLIFKQETQYF	TGTGCCAGCAGCTTAATTTTTAAGCAAGAGACCCAGTACTTC
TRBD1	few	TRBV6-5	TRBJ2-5	CASSRDRGRETQYF	TGTGCCAGCAGTCGAGACAGGGGGCGAGAGACCCAGTACTTC
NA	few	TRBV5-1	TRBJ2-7	CASSFGPESYEQYF	TGCGCCAGCAGCTTCGGTCCAGAATCCTACGAGCAGTACTTC